A single sample gave rise to the 22 T cell receptor beta chains below, sequenced in a study of T cell changes during pregnancy in multiple sclerosis. Clones were read by immunoSEQ multiplex PCR, and TCRdb kept only the in-frame ones, dropping some. The sample has some 40,000 clones; under 95% are singletons. The source was CD4+ T cells from peripheral blood mononuclear cells, collected in the third trimester of pregnancy. All receptors derive from a female donor in good health, enrolled as a control in a pregnancy study.

A word on this clone: The junction does not match germline at one end; this may be a read error. The chain uses TRBV14 and TRBJ2-7, with 7 bases lining up with TRBD1. The CDR3 is made up of 14 amino acids. Per germline, CDR1 SGHDN and CDR2 FVKESK. The CDR3 spells CASSEDRAPYEQYF. DNA of the CDR3: TGTGCCAGCAGCGAAGACAGGGCCCCCTACGAGCAGTACTTC.

V gene TRBV5-1 combines with J gene TRBJ2-5; the D is unclear. V lost 0 bases, J lost 3 bases, and 9 bases lay in between. CDR3 length equals 14 residues. Per the germline V gene, CDR1 is SGHRS and CDR2 is YFSETQ. Here the CDR3 DNA reads TGCGCCAGCAGCTTGGCCCGCGGAAAAGAGACCCAGTACTTC. Protein: CASSLARGKETQYF.

V usage is TRBV6-1 and J usage is TRBJ2-5, with D maybe TRBD1 (5 bases). This CDR3 spans 13 amino acids. Trimming removed 4 bases at V and 4 bases at J, with 10 bases between. Germline CDR1 is MNHNS and CDR2 is SASEGT. The CDR3 loop reads CASSVQVVETQYF. In DNA, the CDR3 is TGTGCCAGCAGTGTACAGGTAGTAGAGACCCAGTACTTC.

The chain combines TRBV25-1 with TRBJ1-1, with 9 nucleotides matching TRBD1. After removal of 1 base from V and 0 bases from J, the junction contained 6 bases not matched to a gene. This CDR3 spans 17 amino acids. Germline V gene sequence: CDR1 MGHDK, CDR2 SYGVNS. CDR3 protein: CASSELGTGPMNTEAFF. The CDR3, as DNA: TGTGCCAGCAGTGAATTGGGGACAGGGCCGATGAACACTGAAGCTTTCTTT.

The V call is TRBV5-1, the J call TRBJ2-3, with 9 nucleotides matching TRBD1. V dropped 4 bases and J dropped 4; count of bases not matched to a gene: 10. Germline CDR1 and CDR2: SGHRS and YFSETQ. The CDR3 length is 16 residues. CDR3 nucleotides: TGCGCCAGCAGCCCGGGAGAGGGACAGGGTGCAGATACGCAGTATTTT. Its protein product is CASSPGEGQGADTQYF.

The rearrangement joins TRBV7-9 to TRBJ2-5; D call uncertain. CDR1 is SEHNR and CDR2 is FQNEAQ in the germline V gene (reference sequence). Trimming shortened V by 1 base and J by 0 bases, and 6 bases separated the two germline ends. There are 14 residues in the CDR3. CDR3 sequence reads: CASSLVQYQETQYF. CDR3 sequence (DNA): TGTGCCAGCAGCTTAGTCCAGTACCAAGAGACCCAGTACTTC. The full variable domain, rest sourced from reference TRBV7-9 and TRBJ2-5, is DTGVSQNPRHKITKRGQNVTFRCDPISEHNRLYWYRQTLGQGPEFLTYFQNEAQLEKSRLLSDRFSAERPKGSFSTLEIQRTEQGDSAMYLCASSLVQYQETQYFGPGTRLLVL.

The gene calls are TRBV2 and TRBJ2-5; TRBD1 might be the D (7 bases). The CDR3 consists of 13 residues. Germline loops: CDR1 SNHLY, CDR2 FYNNEI. Deletions cut 8 bases from V and 2 bases from J, with 12 bases between. CDR3 DNA: TGTGCCAGCGCGGGACAGACTCAAGAGACCCAGTACTTC. Translating gives CASAGQTQETQYF.

This clone was observed once. The chain is built from TRBV7-2 and TRBJ1-2; D is possibly TRBD1 (5 bases). The CDR3 totals 15 residues. V was clipped by 1 base and J by 8 bases, with 17 bases between them. Germline-derived CDR1 and CDR2 are SGHTA and FQGNSA. The CDR3 DNA is TGTGCCAGCAGCTTAGATAGCGGGACCCGGTGGGGCTACACCTTC. Encoded protein: CASSLDSGTRWGYTF.

The rearrangement joins TRBV11-2 to TRBJ2-3; D ambiguous. The V gene lost 3 bases and the J gene lost 1 base, with 2 bases spanning the gap. Germline V gene sequence: CDR1 SGHAT, CDR2 FQNNGV. This CDR3 has 12 amino acids. The CDR3 DNA is TGTGCCAGCAGCTTCGGCACAGATACGCAGTATTTT. It yields the protein CASSFGTDTQYF.

The chain combines TRBV18 with TRBJ2-7; D is ambiguous. CDR3 length equals 14 residues. V was shortened by 6 bases and J by 2 bases, with 14 bases between the two germline ends. In germline, CDR1 is KGHSH, CDR2 LQKENI. The DNA of the CDR3 is TGTGCCAGCTCCCAGGTGGGCCAGCCCTACGAGCAGTACTTC. As protein: CASSQVGQPYEQYF.

This rearrangement joins TRBV27 to TRBJ2-7; TRBD2 matches at 9 bases. CDR1 is MNHEY and CDR2 is SMNVEV in the germline V gene (reference sequence). After removal of 0 bases from V and 0 bases from J, the junction contained 12 bases not matched to a gene. The CDR3 loop spans 19 amino acids. CDR3 nucleotide sequence: TGTGCCAGCAGTTTATCCCGGGGTAGCGGGAGCCGTAGCTCCTACGAGCAGTACTTC. Translated, it gives CASSLSRGSGSRSSYEQYF.

The V gene is TRBV5-6, the J gene TRBJ2-7; TRBD1 is a possible D gene (6 bases). CDR1 and CDR2 from the germline V gene are SGHDT and YYEEEE. The V end lost 1 base, the J end lost 0 bases, and 11 bases lay between the germline ends. CDR3 size: 15 residues. CDR3 sequence (DNA): TGTGCCAGCAGCTTGAGCCTCAGGGGCTCCTACGAGCAGTACTTC. Translated: CASSLSLRGSYEQYF.

This chain connects TRBV27 to TRBJ1-1; 8 bases line up with TRBD1. With 3 bases clipped from V and 1 base from J, the junction kept 10 bases outside the gene matches. Germline V CDR1 and CDR2: MNHEY, SMNVEV (reference sequence). The CDR3 has 17 residues. CDR3 loop: CASSFRGRGQENTEAFF. As DNA, the CDR3 is TGTGCCAGCAGTTTCCGAGGTAGGGGACAGGAGAACACTGAAGCTTTCTTT.

The chain carries TRBV5-1 and TRBJ1-2, with 10 bases that match TRBD1. The length of the CDR3 is 14 residues. V shed 0 bases and J 8 bases; nucleotides not matched to a gene: 4. CDR1 and CDR2 (germline): SGHRS, YFSETQ. The CDR3 nucleotides read TGCGCCAGCAGCTTGGGACAGGGGGCGGAGGGCTACACCTTC. As protein: CASSLGQGAEGYTF. The variable domain in full, with the rest retrieved from reference TRBV5-1 and TRBJ1-2, is KAGVTQTPRYLIKTRGQQVTLSCSPISGHRSVSWYQQTPGQGLQFLFEYFSETQRNKGNFPGRFSGRQFSNSRSEMNVSTLELGDSALYLCASSLGQGAEGYTFGSGTRLTVV.

The chain joins TRBV29-1 to TRBJ2-2; 8 bases line up with TRBD1. The germline V gene has CDR1 SQVTM and CDR2 ANQGSEA. The V gene end was trimmed by 6 bases and the J gene end by 4 bases; junction bases not matched to a gene: 10. There are 15 residues in the CDR3. CDR3 loop: CSVGQDRAGTGELFF. For the CDR3, the DNA is TGCAGCGTGGGGCAGGACAGGGCGGGCACCGGGGAGCTGTTTTTT.

The chain carries TRBV6-1 and TRBJ1-5; D may be TRBD1 (6 bases). This CDR3 contains 12 residues. The V end was cut by 6 bases, the J end by 7 bases, with 10 bases between. Germline V gives CDR1 MNHNS, CDR2 SASEGT. CDR3 sequence reads: CASSFRGQPQHF. DNA for the CDR3: TGTGCCAGCAGCTTCAGGGGCCAGCCCCAGCATTTT.

V gene TRBV7-3 combines with J gene TRBJ2-5, with TRBD2 identical over 9 bases. Germline-derived CDR1 and CDR2 are SGHTA and FQGTGA. The CDR3 runs to 16 residues. V gave up 5 bases and J gave up 5 bases; unmatched junction bases: 12. The CDR3 region has the DNA TGTGCCAGCAGCCCAGTCGCAGCGGGGGGCTTGGAGACCCAGTACTTC. Translated, it gives CASSPVAAGGLETQYF.

As DNA, the CDR3 is TGCGCCAGCAGACTCACAGGGGGCTCTGGAAACACCATATATTTT. Residues: CASRLTGGSGNTIYF. The chain combines TRBV5-1 with TRBJ1-3; 8 bases line up with TRBD1. The CDR3 totals 15 residues. J lost 0 bases, V lost 5 bases, and 4 bases had no gene match. Germline loops: CDR1 SGHRS, CDR2 YFSETQ.

The gene calls are TRBV11-2 and TRBJ1-5; maybe TRBD1 (5 bases). Trimming removed 1 base at V and 0 bases at J, with 7 bases between. The germline V gene has CDR1 SGHAT and CDR2 FQNNGV. The CDR3 consists of 15 residues. The CDR3 sequence: CASSLGQYSNQPQHF. CDR3 coding DNA: TGTGCCAGCAGCTTAGGACAGTATAGCAATCAGCCCCAGCATTTT.

The chain has TRBV5-6 and TRBJ1-1, with 7 bases fitting TRBD1. The CDR3 consists of 14 residues. The junction had 2 bases not matched to a gene; V was cut back by 0 bases and J by 3 bases. The V gene's germline CDR1 is SGHDT and CDR2 YYEEEE. CDR3 amino acids: CASSLGQGYTEAFF. The CDR3 region has the DNA TGTGCCAGCAGCTTGGGACAGGGCTACACTGAAGCTTTCTTT.

Points on this clone: Distinct nucleotide sequences in the sample also encode this CDR3. CDR3 sequence: CASSTKTQGTEAFF. CDR3 coding DNA: TGTGCCAGTAGTACCAAAACTCAGGGAACTGAAGCTTTCTTT. The chain joins TRBV19 to TRBJ1-1, with D possibly being TRBD1 (5 bases). The CDR3 extends over 14 amino acids. Germline loops: CDR1 LNHDA, CDR2 SQIVND (reference sequence). Trimming took 4 bases from V and 5 from J, leaving 14 bases between them.

The chain employs TRBV6-5 and TRBJ1-5; D gene uncertain. The ends were cut back, 10 bases at V and 3 bases at J, with 19 bases in the middle. This CDR3 spans 15 amino acids. CDR1 is MNHEY and CDR2 is SVGAGI in the germline V gene. The CDR3 sequence: CATKQSGPANQPQHF. The CDR3 DNA reads as TGTGCCACTAAGCAGTCTGGGCCCGCCAATCAGCCCCAGCATTTT.